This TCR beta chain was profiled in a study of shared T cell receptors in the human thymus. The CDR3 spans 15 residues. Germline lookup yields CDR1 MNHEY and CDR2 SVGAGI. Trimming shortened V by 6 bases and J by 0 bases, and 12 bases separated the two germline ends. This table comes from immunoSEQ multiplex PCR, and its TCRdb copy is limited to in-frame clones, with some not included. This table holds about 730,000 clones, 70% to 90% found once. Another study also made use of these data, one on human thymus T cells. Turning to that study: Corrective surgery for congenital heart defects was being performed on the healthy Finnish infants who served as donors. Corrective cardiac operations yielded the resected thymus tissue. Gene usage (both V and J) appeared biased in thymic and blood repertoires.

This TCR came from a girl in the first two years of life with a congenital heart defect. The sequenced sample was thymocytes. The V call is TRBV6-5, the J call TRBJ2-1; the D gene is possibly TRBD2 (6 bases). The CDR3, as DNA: TGTGCCAGCAGCTACCCTAGCGACTCCTACAATGAGCAGTTCTTC. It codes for CASSYPSDSYNEQFF.